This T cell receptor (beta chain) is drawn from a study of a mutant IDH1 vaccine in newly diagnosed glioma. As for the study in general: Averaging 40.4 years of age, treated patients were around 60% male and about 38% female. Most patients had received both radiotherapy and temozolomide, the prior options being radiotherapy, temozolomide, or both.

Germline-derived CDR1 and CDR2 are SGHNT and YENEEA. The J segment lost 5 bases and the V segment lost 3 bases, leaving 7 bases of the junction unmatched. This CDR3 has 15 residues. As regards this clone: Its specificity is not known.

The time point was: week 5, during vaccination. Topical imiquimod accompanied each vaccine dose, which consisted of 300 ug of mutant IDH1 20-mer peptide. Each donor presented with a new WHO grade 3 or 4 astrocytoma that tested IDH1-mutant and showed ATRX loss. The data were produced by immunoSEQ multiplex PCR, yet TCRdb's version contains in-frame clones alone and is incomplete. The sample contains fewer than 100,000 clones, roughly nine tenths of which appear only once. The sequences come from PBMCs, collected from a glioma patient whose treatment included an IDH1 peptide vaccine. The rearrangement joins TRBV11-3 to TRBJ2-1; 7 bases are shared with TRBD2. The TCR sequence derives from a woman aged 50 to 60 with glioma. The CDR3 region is CASSLASSGNNEQFF. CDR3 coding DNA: TGTGCCAGCAGCTTGGCGTCTAGCGGAAACAATGAGCAGTTCTTC.